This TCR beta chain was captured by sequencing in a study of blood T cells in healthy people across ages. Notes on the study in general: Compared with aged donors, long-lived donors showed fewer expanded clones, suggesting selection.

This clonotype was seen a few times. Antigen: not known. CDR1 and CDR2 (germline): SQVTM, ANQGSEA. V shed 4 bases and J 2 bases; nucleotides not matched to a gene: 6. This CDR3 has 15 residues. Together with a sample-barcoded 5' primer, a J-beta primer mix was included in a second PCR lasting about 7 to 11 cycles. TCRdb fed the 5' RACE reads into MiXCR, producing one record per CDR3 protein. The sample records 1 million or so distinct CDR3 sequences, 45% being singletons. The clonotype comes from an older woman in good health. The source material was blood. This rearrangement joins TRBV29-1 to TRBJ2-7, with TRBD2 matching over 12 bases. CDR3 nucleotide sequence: TGCAGCGTTGGGGAACTAGCGGGAGGACCCTACGAGCAGTACTTC. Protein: CSVGELAGGPYEQYF.